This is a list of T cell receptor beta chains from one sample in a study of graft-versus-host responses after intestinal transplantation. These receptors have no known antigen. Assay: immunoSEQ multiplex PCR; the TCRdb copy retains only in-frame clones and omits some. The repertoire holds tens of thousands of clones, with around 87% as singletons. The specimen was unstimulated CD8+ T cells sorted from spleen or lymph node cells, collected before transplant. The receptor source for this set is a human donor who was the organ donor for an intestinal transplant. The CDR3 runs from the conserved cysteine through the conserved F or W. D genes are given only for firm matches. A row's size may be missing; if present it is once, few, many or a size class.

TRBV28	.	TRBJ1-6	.	CASSLYNSPLHF	TGTGCCAGCAGTTTATACAATTCACCCCTCCACTTT
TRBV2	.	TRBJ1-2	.	CASRSSLMAGYTF	TGTGCCAGCAGGAGCTCCCTAATGGCGGGCTACACCTTC
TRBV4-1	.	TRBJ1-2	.	CASSLVGPNYGYTF	TGCGCCAGCAGCCTTGTTGGTCCTAACTATGGCTACACCTTC
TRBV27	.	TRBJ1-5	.	CASSLGGTDNQPQHF	TGTGCCAGCAGTTTGGGTGGGACGGACAATCAGCCCCAGCATTTT
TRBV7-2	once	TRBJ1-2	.	CASSLTPPLGYTF	TGTGCCAGCAGCTTAACACCTCCTCTAGGCTACACCTTC
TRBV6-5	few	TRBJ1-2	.	CASSYSLRGNYGYTF	TGTGCCAGCAGTTACTCCCTTCGGGGGAACTATGGCTACACCTTC
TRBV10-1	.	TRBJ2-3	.	CASSDRWDTDTQYF	TGCGCCAGCAGTGATAGATGGGACACAGATACGCAGTATTTT
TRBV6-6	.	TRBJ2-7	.	CASSGEQTLYEQYF	TGTGCCAGCAGCGGTGAACAGACCCTGTACGAGCAGTACTTC
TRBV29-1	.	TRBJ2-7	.	CSVVRDGYEQYF	TGCAGCGTTGTTCGGGATGGCTACGAGCAGTACTTC
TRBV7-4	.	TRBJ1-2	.	CASRRWVKTAPYGYTF	TGTGCCAGCAGGAGATGGGTCAAGACAGCCCCCTATGGCTACACCTTC
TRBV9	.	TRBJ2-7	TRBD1	CASSETGTGGFYEQYF	TGTGCCAGCAGCGAGACCGGGACAGGGGGCTTTTACGAGCAGTACTTC
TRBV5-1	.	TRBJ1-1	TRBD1	CASSDAQGARMNTEAFF	TGCGCCAGCAGCGATGCTCAGGGGGCCCGAATGAACACTGAAGCTTTCTTT
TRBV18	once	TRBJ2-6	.	CASSPRRRTGANVLTF	TGTGCCAGCTCACCGCGTAGGAGGACTGGGGCCAACGTCCTGACTTTC
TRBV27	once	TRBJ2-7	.	CASSLTDAYEQYF	TGTGCCAGCAGTTTGACAGACGCCTACGAGCAGTACTTC
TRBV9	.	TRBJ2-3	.	CASSVEGLVGDTQYF	TGTGCCAGCAGCGTAGAGGGGCTTGTCGGAGATACGCAGTATTTT
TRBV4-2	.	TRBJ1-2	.	CASSQVWGNGYTF	TGTGCCAGCAGCCAAGTGTGGGGGAACGGCTACACCTTC
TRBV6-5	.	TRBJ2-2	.	CASSNLVTGELFF	TGTGCCAGCAGTAACTTGGTCACCGGGGAGCTGTTTTTT
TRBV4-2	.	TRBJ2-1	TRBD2	CASSQERGGYNEQFF	TGTGCCAGCAGCCAAGAGCGGGGGGGCTACAATGAGCAGTTCTTC
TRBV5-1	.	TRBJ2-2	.	CASSLEGDTGELFF	TGCGCCAGCAGCTTGGAGGGGGATACCGGGGAGCTGTTTTTT
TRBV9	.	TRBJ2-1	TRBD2	CASGASGAGDYNEQFF	TGTGCCAGCGGAGCCTCTGGCGCGGGAGACTACAATGAGCAGTTCTTC
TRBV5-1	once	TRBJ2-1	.	CASSPEPGNEQFF	TGCGCCAGCAGCCCTGAACCCGGCAATGAGCAGTTCTTC
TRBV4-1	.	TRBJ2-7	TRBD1	CASSQEWDSSYEQYF	TGCGCCAGCAGCCAAGAATGGGACAGCTCCTACGAGCAGTACTTC
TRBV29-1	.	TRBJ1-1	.	CSVVARAPYTEAFF	TGCAGCGTTGTGGCCAGGGCCCCGTACACTGAAGCTTTCTTT
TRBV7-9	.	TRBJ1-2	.	CASSQIRGGSNYGYTF	TGTGCCAGCAGCCAAATTAGGGGGGGATCTAACTATGGCTACACCTTC
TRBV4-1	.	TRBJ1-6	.	CASSQWLLGKSHWFPLHF	TGCGCCAGCAGCCAATGGCTATTAGGGAAATCGCACTGGTTCCCCCTCCACTTT
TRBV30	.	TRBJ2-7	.	CAYRGGSYEQYF	TGTGCCTACAGGGGGGGGAGTTACGAGCAGTACTTC
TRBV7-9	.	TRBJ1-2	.	CASSLVGSVVNYYGYTF	TGTGCCAGCAGCTTAGTAGGCTCTGTGGTCAACTACTATGGCTACACCTTC
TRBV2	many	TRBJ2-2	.	CASSEISGNTGELFF	TGTGCCAGCAGTGAGATCTCAGGGAACACCGGGGAGCTGTTTTTT
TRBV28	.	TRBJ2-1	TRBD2	CASSFYSGIYNEQFF	TGTGCCAGCAGTTTCTATAGCGGGATCTACAATGAGCAGTTCTTC
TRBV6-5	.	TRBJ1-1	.	CASSYSSRPGEAFF	TGTGCCAGCAGTTACTCGAGCCGGCCGGGTGAAGCTTTCTTT
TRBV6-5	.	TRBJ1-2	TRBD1	CASSATGAGGYTF	TGTGCCAGCAGTGCCACAGGGGCCGGGGGCTACACCTTC
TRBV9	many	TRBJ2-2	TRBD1	CASSNRPGQGATGELFF	TGTGCCAGCAGCAACAGGCCGGGACAGGGAGCCACCGGGGAGCTGTTTTTT
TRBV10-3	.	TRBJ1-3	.	CAISGSSGNTIYF	TGTGCCATCAGTGGGAGCTCTGGAAACACCATATATTTT
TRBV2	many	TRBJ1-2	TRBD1	CARSTGGLSYGYTF	TGTGCCAGAAGTACAGGGGGACTGTCCTATGGCTACACCTTC
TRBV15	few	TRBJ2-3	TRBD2	CATSRERGGTDTQYF	TGTGCCACCAGCAGAGAGCGGGGGGGCACAGATACGCAGTATTTT
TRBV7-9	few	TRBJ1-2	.	CASTTPTGSGYGYTF	TGTGCCAGCACCACCCCCACGGGCAGTGGCTATGGCTACACCTTC
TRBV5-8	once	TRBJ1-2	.	CASSFSSNYGYTF	TGTGCCAGCAGCTTTAGTAGTAACTATGGCTACACCTTC
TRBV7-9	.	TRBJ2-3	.	CASSHTSPTTDTQYF	TGTGCCAGCAGTCACACTAGCCCAACCACAGATACGCAGTATTTT
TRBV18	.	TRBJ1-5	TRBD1	CASSPGQGSDQPQHF	TGTGCCAGCTCACCGGGACAGGGATCAGATCAGCCCCAGCATTTT
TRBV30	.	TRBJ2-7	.	CAWSKVLYEQYF	TGTGCCTGGAGTAAGGTACTCTACGAGCAGTACTTC
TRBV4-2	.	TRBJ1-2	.	CASSPHNRELYGYTF	TGTGCCAGCAGCCCCCACAACAGGGAACTCTATGGCTACACCTTC
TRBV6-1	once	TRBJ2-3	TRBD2	CASSELSGGTDTQYF	TGTGCCAGCAGTGAACTTAGCGGGGGTACAGATACGCAGTATTTT
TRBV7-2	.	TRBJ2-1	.	CASSLGLSYNEQFF	TGTGCCAGCAGCTTAGGCCTTTCCTACAATGAGCAGTTCTTC